These 31 T cell receptor beta chains originate from one sample sequenced in a study of chemoradiotherapy in HPV16-positive cancers. Method: immunoSEQ multiplex PCR; TCRdb's copy keeps in-frame clones and lacks some. The sample gives 30,000 or so clones, roughly 80% of which show up once; around 5.1% is in the top ten. The sample here was blood, taken from a patient who underwent chemoradiotherapy. These TCRs come from a human donor with HPV-associated anogenital cancer.

The chain links TRBV10-2 to TRBJ2-1; maybe TRBD2 (7 bases). Trimming pared 8 bases from V and 6 bases from J, leaving 26 bases between. CDR1 is WSHSY, CDR2 SAAADI, per germline. This CDR3 region has 17 residues. The DNA of the CDR3 is TGCGCCAGCGGTAGTAGGACGGGCATGGGGGGGGCCAATGAGCAGTTCTTC. The encoded protein is CASGSRTGMGGANEQFF.

The chain uses TRBV5-4 and TRBJ1-2; D call uncertain. The length of the CDR3 is 12 residues. The germline V gene has CDR1 SGHNT and CDR2 YYREEE (reference sequence). Trimming left V 0 bases short and J 4 bases short, with 4 bases between. As DNA, the CDR3 is TGTGCCAGCAGCTTGGACAGCTATGGCTACACCTTC. Translating it yields CASSLDSYGYTF. The full variable domain, its missing parts supplied by reference TRBV5-4 and TRBJ1-2, is ETGVTQSPTHLIKTRGQQVTLRCSSQSGHNTVSWYQQALGQGPQFIFQYYREEENGRGNFPPRFSGLQFPNYSSELNVNALELDDSALYLCASSLDSYGYTFGSGTRLTVV.

The V call is TRBV5-1, the J call TRBJ2-2; 10 positions match TRBD1. The junction had 3 bases not matched to a gene; V was cut back by 4 bases and J by 3 bases. Germline CDR1 reads SGHRS; CDR2 reads YFSETQ. There are 15 residues in the CDR3. CDR3 residues: CASSPDRGDTGELFF. The CDR3 nucleotides read TGCGCCAGCAGCCCGGACAGGGGGGACACCGGGGAGCTGTTTTTT.

This chain connects TRBV5-1 to TRBJ2-5; either TRBD1 or TRBD2 may fit D (5 bases each). Trimming left V 5 bases short and J 0 bases short, with 14 bases between. Looked up from germline, CDR1 is SGHRS and CDR2 is YFSETQ. The CDR3 has 15 amino acids. CDR3 nucleotide sequence: TGCGCCAGCAGGGATCAGGGACCATACCAAGAGACCCAGTACTTC. Its protein is CASRDQGPYQETQYF.

The chain recombines TRBV30 with TRBJ1-5; no definite D call. V shed 3 bases and J shed 2 bases, with 8 bases lying between them. Germline CDR1 reads GTSNPN; CDR2 reads SVGIG (reference sequence). The CDR3 has 13 residues. The CDR3 nucleotides read TGTGCCTGGAGGGACTCTCGCAATCAGCCCCAGCATTTT. It specifies CAWRDSRNQPQHF.

This clone was seen once. The genes are TRBV4-1 and TRBJ2-3, with TRBD1 matching over 10 bases. This CDR3 has 16 residues. J lost 2 bases, V lost 4 bases, and 6 bases had no gene match. Germline V lookup: CDR1 MGHRA, CDR2 YSYEKL. The CDR3 region is CASSRLTGGFTDTQYF. CDR3 coding DNA: TGCGCCAGCAGCCGCTTGACAGGGGGCTTCACAGATACGCAGTATTTT.

The J gene is TRBJ2-1, the V gene TRBV7-9; TRBD2 aligns across 8 bases. The CDR3 totals 16 residues. Unmatched junction bases numbered 11, after V lost 4 bases and J lost 6 bases. The germline gives CDR1 SEHNR, CDR2 FQNEAQ (reference sequence). The CDR3 sequence is CASSSIVSSGLNEQFF. DNA for the CDR3: TGTGCCAGCAGCTCTATCGTGTCTAGCGGGCTCAATGAGCAGTTCTTC.

V and J are TRBV5-1 and TRBJ2-3, with no clear D. CDR1 and CDR2 (germline): SGHRS, YFSETQ. V lost 3 bases and J lost 3, with 14 bases in between. CDR3 length: 15 residues. CDR3 nucleotide sequence: TGCGCCAGCAGCTCCCTTGACCTTGGGACAGATACGCAGTATTTT. This codes for CASSSLDLGTDTQYF.

The rearrangement links TRBV15 to TRBJ2-2; TRBD2 matches at 9 bases. The germline gives CDR1 LNHNV, CDR2 YYDKDF (reference sequence). J lost 5 bases, V lost 11 bases, and 9 bases had no gene match. The CDR3 is 14 residues long. The CDR3 nucleotides read TGTGCCTCTTTAGCGGGGGATGAAACCGGGGAGCTGTTTTTT. It codes for CASLAGDETGELFF.

This rearrangement joins TRBV30 to TRBJ1-6; D is unclear. CDR3 length equals 14 residues. Trimming shortened V by 1 base and J by 0 bases, and 4 bases separated the two germline ends. Germline CDR1 GTSNPN, CDR2 SVGIG (reference sequence). This CDR3 reads CAWSANSYNSPLHF. The CDR3 DNA reads TGTGCCTGGAGTGCAAACTCCTATAATTCACCCCTCCACTTT.

The CDR3 region is CASSFRPSVGAEAFF. Written as DNA, the CDR3 is TGCGCCAGCAGCTTCAGACCTTCTGTGGGAGCTGAAGCTTTCTTT. The V gene is TRBV5-1, the J gene TRBJ1-1; D call uncertain. This CDR3 has 15 residues. Germline CDR1 reads SGHRS; CDR2 reads YFSETQ. V was clipped by 2 bases and J by 6 bases, with 17 bases between them.

V gene TRBV5-8 combines with J gene TRBJ1-3; no firm D call. CDR3 size: 14 residues. The V end lost 0 bases, the J end lost 10 bases, and 14 bases lay between the germline ends. Germline V gene data show CDR1 as SGHTS and CDR2 as YDEGEE. CDR3 region: CASSLAPSIVTIYF. The DNA for the CDR3 is TGTGCCAGCAGCTTGGCCCCCTCCATAGTAACCATATATTTT.

The V call is TRBV10-3, the J call TRBJ2-5; 7 bases match TRBD2. V dropped 0 bases and J dropped 6; count of bases not matched to a gene: 10. The CDR3 covers 16 residues. Germline loops: CDR1 ENHRY, CDR2 SYGVKD. CDR3 nucleotides: TGTGCCATCAGTGAGTCGGGGGAGGGAGTAGGAAAGACCCAGTACTTC. Translated, it gives CAISESGEGVGKTQYF.

This chain connects TRBV5-4 to TRBJ1-1; D perhaps matches TRBD1 (5 bases). Trimming removed 4 bases at V and 7 bases at J, with 20 bases between. The germline CDR1 and CDR2 sequences are SGHNT and YYREEE (reference sequence). This CDR3 comprises 15 residues. CDR3 nucleotide sequence: TGTGCCAGCAGCCCACCGGGACGGGCAAAAAATGAAGCTTTCTTT. This gives the protein CASSPPGRAKNEAFF.

This clone was recorded only once. The V and J genes are TRBV5-1 and TRBJ2-3, with D perhaps matching TRBD1 or TRBD2 (5 bases each). CDR3 length equals 15 residues. Trimming cost V 5 bases and J 0 bases, with 13 bases left between them. CDR1 and CDR2 (germline): SGHRS, YFSETQ. The CDR3: CASRPGTISTDTQYF. CDR3 sequence (DNA): TGCGCCAGCAGACCCGGGACCATTAGCACAGATACGCAGTATTTT.

A single count supports this clone. The chain has TRBV9 and TRBJ2-3; 7 bases line up with TRBD1. V gave up 3 bases and J gave up 4 bases; unmatched junction bases: 11. CDR1 is SGDLS, CDR2 YYNGEE, per germline. This CDR3 has 16 residues. The CDR3 is CASSALTGMGADTQYF. In DNA form, the CDR3 reads TGTGCCAGCAGCGCCTTGACAGGGATGGGGGCAGATACGCAGTATTTT.

The chain couples TRBV5-1 to TRBJ1-4, with TRBD1 identical over 8 bases. Germline V gene lookup returns CDR1 SGHRS and CDR2 YFSETQ. V gave up 0 bases and J gave up 4 bases; unmatched junction bases: 5. There are 16 residues in the CDR3. DNA of the CDR3: TGCGCCAGCAGCTTGGCCGGGGGACAGGATAATGAAAAACTGTTTTTT. It yields the protein CASSLAGGQDNEKLFF.

The chain carries TRBV2 and TRBJ1-1; TRBD1 aligns across 9 bases. The germline gives CDR1 SNHLY, CDR2 FYNNEI. CDR3 size: 13 residues. V was clipped by 4 bases and J by 3 bases; unmatched bases: 0. The CDR3: CASSGQGDTEAFF. CDR3 nucleotides: TGTGCCAGCAGTGGACAGGGGGACACTGAAGCTTTCTTT.

This sequence joins TRBV7-6 and TRBJ2-1; D is possibly TRBD1 (6 bases). The CDR3 is made up of 12 amino acids. Germline V gives CDR1 SGHVS, CDR2 FNYEAQ. V lost 1 base and J lost 10, with 8 bases in between. The CDR3 DNA reads TGTGCCAGCAGCTTAGAGCAGGGGGAGCAGTTCTTC. Translating gives CASSLEQGEQFF.

The V and J genes are TRBV19 and TRBJ1-1; D not certain. CDR3 length: 13 residues. The germline V gene encodes CDR1 LNHDA and CDR2 SQIVND (reference sequence). Trimming left V 4 bases short and J 1 base short, with 7 bases between. The DNA of the CDR3 is TGTGCCAGTAGTACCCAGGCGAACACTGAAGCTTTCTTT. Its translation is CASSTQANTEAFF.

This chain joins TRBV7-8 and TRBJ1-2, with D possibly being TRBD1 (5 bases). CDR1 is SGHVS, CDR2 FQNEAQ, per germline. V lost 2 bases and J lost 2, with 9 bases in between. The CDR3 is made up of 14 amino acids. The chain's CDR3 is CASSLSGSNYGYTF. CDR3 in DNA: TGTGCCAGCAGCTTATCAGGGTCGAACTATGGCTACACCTTC.

The rearrangement uses TRBV5-1 and TRBJ2-3; possibly TRBD1 for D (5 bases). Trimming stripped 0 bases from V and 2 bases from J, with 10 bases between. The germline V gene encodes CDR1 SGHRS and CDR2 YFSETQ. The CDR3 loop spans 15 amino acids. The CDR3 region has the DNA TGCGCCAGCAGCTTGGGTGGGGCCTACACAGATACGCAGTATTTT. Encoded protein: CASSLGGAYTDTQYF.

This sequence joins TRBV4-1 and TRBJ1-2; TRBD1 agrees at 7 bases. CDR3 length equals 15 residues. Losses at the gene ends were 0 bases for V and 4 bases for J; bases not matched to a gene: 5. CDR1 is MGHRA, CDR2 YSYEKL, per germline. The CDR3 loop is CASSQDGGQPYGYTF. The CDR3 DNA reads as TGCGCCAGCAGCCAAGACGGGGGACAGCCCTATGGCTACACCTTC.

J is TRBJ2-1 and V is TRBV9, with TRBD2 matching 9 bases. Losses at the gene ends were 7 bases for V and 5 bases for J; bases not matched to a gene: 7. CDR3 length: 14 residues. Germline V gene data show CDR1 as SGDLS and CDR2 as YYNGEE. The CDR3: CASRTSDADNEQFF. CDR3 nucleotides: TGTGCCAGCCGGACTAGCGATGCTGACAATGAGCAGTTCTTC.

In its sample, this clone was seen a few times. The chain couples TRBV2 to TRBJ2-2, with D perhaps matching TRBD1 (6 bases). Germline V gene lookup returns CDR1 SNHLY and CDR2 FYNNEI. V shed 6 bases and J shed 1 base, with 12 bases lying between them. The CDR3 runs 15 residues. In DNA form, the CDR3 reads TGTGCCAGCAGCCACAGGGAACAGAACACCGGGGAGCTGTTTTTT. This encodes CASSHREQNTGELFF.

This chain connects TRBV5-1 to TRBJ2-3; 8 bases agree with TRBD1. V shed 5 bases and J 2 bases; nucleotides not matched to a gene: 4. From germline, CDR1 is SGHRS and CDR2 YFSETQ. This CDR3 is built from 14 residues. The CDR3 sequence: CASRRGQVTDTQYF. DNA for the CDR3: TGCGCCAGCAGGCGGGGACAGGTCACAGATACGCAGTATTTT.

In DNA, the CDR3 is TGTGCCAGTAGTGGTGGGGGACCAGCAACTAATGAAAAACTGTTTTTT. Protein sequence: CASSGGGPATNEKLFF. The rearrangement joins TRBV19 to TRBJ1-4, with D possibly being TRBD1 (5 bases). Germline V CDR1 and CDR2: LNHDA, SQIVND (reference sequence). The CDR3 is made up of 16 amino acids. The V and J ends lost 5 bases and 0 bases respectively, with 13 bases between them.

The gene calls are TRBV5-1 and TRBJ2-3, with D perhaps assigned TRBD1 or TRBD2 (5 bases each). Per germline, CDR1 SGHRS and CDR2 YFSETQ. This CDR3 region has 16 residues. V dropped 0 bases and J dropped 2 bases, with 13 bases sitting between them. CDR3 amino acids: CASSLGGGWDTDTQYF. As DNA, the CDR3 is TGCGCCAGCAGCTTGGGTGGGGGATGGGACACAGATACGCAGTATTTT.

The V gene is TRBV6-1, the J gene TRBJ1-2; D call uncertain. The V and J ends lost 8 bases and 8 bases respectively, with 12 bases between them. The length of the CDR3 is 11 residues. Looked up from germline, CDR1 is MNHNS and CDR2 is SASEGT. Written as DNA, the CDR3 is TGTGCCAGCGGGGAGACACGAGGCTACACCTTC. It codes for CASGETRGYTF.

V and J are TRBV7-2 and TRBJ2-7; 12 bases are shared with TRBD2. CDR1 and CDR2 from the germline V gene are SGHTA and FQGNSA. The V and J ends lost 2 bases and 9 bases, in that order; junction bases with no gene match: 14. The CDR3 has 17 amino acids. The CDR3, as DNA: TGTGCCAGCAGCTTATCTCCATCTAGCGGGGGGGAATCCTGGCAGTACTTC. This codes for CASSLSPSSGGESWQYF.

The chain links TRBV6-1 to TRBJ2-7; D assignment may be TRBD1 or TRBD2 (5 bases each). Germline CDR1 and CDR2: MNHNS and SASEGT. V lost 4 bases, J lost 4 bases, and 11 bases lay in between. This CDR3 is built from 13 residues. CDR3 coding DNA: TGTGCCAGCAGTGTACAGGCGGGTTACGAGCAGTACTTC. Translating it yields CASSVQAGYEQYF.